This section outlines one T cell receptor (beta chain) sequence together with its context. Its binding antigen is unknown. One base away there is no much larger clone; base qualities are not given. The sample comes from a study of shared clonotypes between healthy human individuals (dated by TCRdb to about 2020). Context from the whole study: The cohort comprised a couple of women and three men aged 18 to 49 years. Each donor's leukapheresis produced roughly between about 0.9 and 9.5 billion PBMCs. To estimate repertoire size and how much clonotype sharing occurs between individuals, the study deeply sequenced the blood TCR repertoires of 4 to 6 healthy adults. For each donor, CD4 naive and CD4 memory were each given three plates, CD8 naive was given two plates, and CD8 memory was given one plate. Libraries were prepared and TCR repertoires were sequenced by different laboratories using diverse techniques, in order to increase sequencing depth and limit assay-specific biases. Summary of the overall study and its limitations: Pairwise subsampling indicated that sequencing depth was expected to affect the degree of clonotype sharing among donors. Compared with non-shared clonotypes, clonotypes shared by all four sorted-subset donors had higher generation probabilities. Naive subsets generally had larger estimated clonotype richness than memory subsets did. Even with the large sequencing depth, rarefaction of the sorted-subset datasets indicated that sequencing was incomplete. Sharing across a handful of donors was observed for around 4.8% of naive CD4, 3% to 4% of naive CD8, 2% to 2.5% of memory CD4, and roughly 0.4% of memory CD8 clonotypes. Sampling was limited to blood, and TCR repertoires in tissue likely differ from TCR repertoires in blood. The genetic and exposure-history diversity represented was limited by the small number of donors.

Ends trimmed: V by 5 bases, J by 6 bases; bases unmatched to a gene: 9. The germline V gene (reference sequence) yields MNHEY for CDR1 and SMNVEV for CDR2. Including cysteine and phenylalanine, the CDR3 has 15 amino acids. The retained sequence is limited to the CDR3, 45 bases, with the frame set at the first base. CD8 naive samples were CD45RO-negative cells positively selected for CCR7, giving a CD45RA+CCR7+ population that excluded TemRA cells. Donors were healthy HIV-negative adults with no recently reported acute infections or vaccinations. Every donor was a Caucasian adult residing in Nashville, Tennessee, USA. After blood collection by leukapheresis, PBMCs were isolated using Ficoll-Histopaque density gradient centrifugation and then cryopreserved in the vapor phase of liquid nitrogen. Analytical flow cytometry was used to check the purity and quantity of each magnetically sorted T cell population. Each sorted fraction had its genomic DNA isolated and then quantified by UV absorbance on a Nanodrop 2000c.

Using the deep immunoSEQ assay, TCR CDR3 regions were amplified from genomic DNA by multiplex PCR. Genomic DNA extracted from each cell subset was distributed evenly over all wells of several immunoSEQ 96-well plates, and each plate served as one replicate. For sorted subsets, roughly 200 ng of genomic DNA, equivalent to some 30,000 T cell genomes, went into each replicate PCR. Purified libraries were measured with a Qubit 3.0 fluorometer, size-checked on a Bioanalyzer 2100, and measured again with the KAPA Library Quantification kit. Every immunoSEQ 96-well plate was sequenced on a separate single-read 150-cycle Illumina NextSeq 550 flow cell. For the original study's pipeline: The immunoSEQ output contained only junctional sequences without quality scores, so filtering could not match that applied to full-length reads. Sequences were annotated with PyIR, a Python wrapper for IgBLAST v1.9, using IMGT germline references to assign V/J genes and CDR3. Reads were filtered out if the reads had weak V/J assignments (E-value above 1e-6), no CDR3, stop codons, out-of-frame junctions, or ambiguous translated residues. A V3J clonotype was defined by an identical inferred V gene, J gene, and CDR3 amino acid sequence. Percentage overlap between repertoires was computed as shared unique clonotypes divided by the size of the smaller repertoire. Repertoire richness was assessed with RTK rarefaction, the Chao1 estimator, and Recon v2.1 estimates of unobserved clonotypes. Generation probabilities for all TCRbeta clonotypes obtained by the gDNA method from a handful of donors were computed using OLGA. TCRdb obtained this table from immuneACCESS and retained in-frame rearrangements with V and J assigned. These tables miss some clones; where compared with another copy, unresolved V genes account for less than half of the shortfall, and the remainder is unexplained. V, J and clone size derive from that table, while D and trimming were established from the DNA sequence. In this sample the table shows 1.5 million to 2.5 million clones, roughly 95% of which occur a single time. 0.95% to 1.5% of the sample is in the top ten clones.

The sequencing input was naive CD8+ T cells sorted from blood. In the paper's terms, the cell subset or site label means: CD45RA+CCR7+. The receptor chain draws on TRBV27 and TRBJ1-2, with TRBD1 identical over 10 junction bases. The origin of this receptor is a man in his late teens or twenties in good health. The CDR3 here reads CASSPGQGYYNGYTF. The DNA sequence is given as TGTGCCAGCAGTCCGGGACAGGGGTATTATAATGGCTACACCTTC.